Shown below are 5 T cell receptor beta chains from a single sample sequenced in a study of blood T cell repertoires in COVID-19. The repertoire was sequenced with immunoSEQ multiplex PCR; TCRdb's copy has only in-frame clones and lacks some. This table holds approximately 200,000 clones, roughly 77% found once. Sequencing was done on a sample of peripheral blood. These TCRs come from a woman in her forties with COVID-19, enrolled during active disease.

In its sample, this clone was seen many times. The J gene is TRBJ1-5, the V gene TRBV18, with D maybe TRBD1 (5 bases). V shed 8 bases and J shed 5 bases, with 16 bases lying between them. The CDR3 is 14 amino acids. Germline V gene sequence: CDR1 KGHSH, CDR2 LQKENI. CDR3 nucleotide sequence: TGTGCCAGCCGGGGGTCAGGGCATCATCAGCCCCAGCATTTT. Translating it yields CASRGSGHHQPQHF. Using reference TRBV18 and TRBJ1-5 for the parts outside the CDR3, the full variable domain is NAGVMQNPRHLVRRRGQEARLRCSPMKGHSHVYWYRQLPEEGLKFMVYLQKENIIDESGMPKERFSAEFPKEGPSILRIQQVVRGDSAAYFCASRGSGHHQPQHFGDGTRLSIL.

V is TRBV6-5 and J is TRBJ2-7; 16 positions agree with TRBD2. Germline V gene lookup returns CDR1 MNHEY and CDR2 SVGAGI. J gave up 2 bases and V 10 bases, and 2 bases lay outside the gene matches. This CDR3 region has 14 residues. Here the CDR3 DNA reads TGTGCCACAGGGACTAGCGGGAGGGCCTACGAGCAGTACTTC. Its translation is CATGTSGRAYEQYF.

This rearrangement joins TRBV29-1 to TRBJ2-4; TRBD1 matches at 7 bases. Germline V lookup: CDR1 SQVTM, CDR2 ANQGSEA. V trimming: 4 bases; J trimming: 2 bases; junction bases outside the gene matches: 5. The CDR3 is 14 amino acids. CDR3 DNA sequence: TGCAGCGTTGTCTACAGGGGATCCAAAAACATTCAGTACTTC. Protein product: CSVVYRGSKNIQYF.

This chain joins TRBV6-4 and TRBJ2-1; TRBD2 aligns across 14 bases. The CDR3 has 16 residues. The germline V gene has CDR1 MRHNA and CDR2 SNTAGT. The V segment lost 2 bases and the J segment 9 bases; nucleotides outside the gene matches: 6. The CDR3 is CASSDVGLAGGGEQFF. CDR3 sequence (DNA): TGTGCCAGCAGTGACGTTGGACTAGCGGGAGGAGGTGAGCAGTTCTTC.

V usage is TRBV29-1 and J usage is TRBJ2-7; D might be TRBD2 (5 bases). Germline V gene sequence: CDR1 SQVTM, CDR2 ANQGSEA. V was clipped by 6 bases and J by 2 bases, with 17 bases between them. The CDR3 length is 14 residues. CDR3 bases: TGCAGCGTCCAGAAGGGAGTTTCTCCCTACGAGCAGTACTTC. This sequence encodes CSVQKGVSPYEQYF.